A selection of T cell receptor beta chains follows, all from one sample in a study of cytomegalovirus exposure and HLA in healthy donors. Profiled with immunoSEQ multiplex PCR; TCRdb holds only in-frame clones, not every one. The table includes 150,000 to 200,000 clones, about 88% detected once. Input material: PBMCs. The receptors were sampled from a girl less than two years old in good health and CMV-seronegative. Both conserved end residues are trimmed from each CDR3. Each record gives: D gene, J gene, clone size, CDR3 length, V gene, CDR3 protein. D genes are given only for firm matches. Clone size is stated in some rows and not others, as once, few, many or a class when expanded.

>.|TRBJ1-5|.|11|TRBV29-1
SVGGLGNQPQH
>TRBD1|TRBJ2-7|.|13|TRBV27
ASSLKGALSYEQY
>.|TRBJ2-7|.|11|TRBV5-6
ASSPVRAYEQY
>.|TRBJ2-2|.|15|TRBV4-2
ASSYLLEGGYSGELF
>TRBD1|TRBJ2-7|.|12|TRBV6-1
ASTPDRSGREQY
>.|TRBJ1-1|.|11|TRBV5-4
ASSYPMNTEAF
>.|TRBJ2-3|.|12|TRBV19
ASSITGRPDTQY
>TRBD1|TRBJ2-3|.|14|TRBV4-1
ASSRKTGQGTDTQY
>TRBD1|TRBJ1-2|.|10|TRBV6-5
ATRQGGYGYT
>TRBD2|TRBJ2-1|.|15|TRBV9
ASSVLGGGLAGDEQF
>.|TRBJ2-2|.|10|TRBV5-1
ASSSLNGELF
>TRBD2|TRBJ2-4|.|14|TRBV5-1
ASSWGTSGGENIQY
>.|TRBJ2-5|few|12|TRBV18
ASSTSGMGETQY
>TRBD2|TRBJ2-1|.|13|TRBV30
AWEGAGGIGNEQF
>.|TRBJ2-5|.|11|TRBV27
ASSLIQQETQY
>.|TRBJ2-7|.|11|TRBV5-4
ASSAGRGYEQY
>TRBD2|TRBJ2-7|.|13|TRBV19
ASSVGGTSSYEQY
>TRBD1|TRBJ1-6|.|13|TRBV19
ASSIGQGLNSPLH
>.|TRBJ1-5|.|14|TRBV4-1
ASSPGSAGPHQPQH
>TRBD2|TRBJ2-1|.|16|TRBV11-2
ASSSYLFRGRTNNEQF
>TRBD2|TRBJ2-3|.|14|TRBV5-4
ASSPWTSGRPDTQY
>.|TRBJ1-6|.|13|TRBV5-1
ASSLALQYNSPLH
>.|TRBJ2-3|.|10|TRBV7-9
ASSYRAGTQY
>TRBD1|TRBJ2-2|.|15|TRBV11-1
ASRNSGTGRDTGELF
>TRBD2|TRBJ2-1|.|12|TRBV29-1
SVPGQREFNEQF
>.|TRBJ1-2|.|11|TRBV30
AWKVGGTYGYT
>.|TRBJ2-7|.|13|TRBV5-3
ARSLDSGSAYEQY
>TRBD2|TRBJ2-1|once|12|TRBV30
AWSERESYNEQF
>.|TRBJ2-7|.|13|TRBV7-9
ASSPLTVPSYEQY
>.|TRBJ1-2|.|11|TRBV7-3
ASSPRGNYGYT
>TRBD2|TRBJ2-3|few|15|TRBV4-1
ASGLQGLAVSTDTQY
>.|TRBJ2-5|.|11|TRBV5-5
ASSFSVEETQY
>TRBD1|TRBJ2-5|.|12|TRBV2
ASWGQGQQETQY
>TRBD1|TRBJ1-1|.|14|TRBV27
ASTRRAGQVNTEAF
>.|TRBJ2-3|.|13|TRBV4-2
ASSQEPTLTDTQY
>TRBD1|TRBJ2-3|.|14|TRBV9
ASSAQGTGTTDTQY
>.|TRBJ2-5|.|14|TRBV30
AWSVGQAPSRETQY
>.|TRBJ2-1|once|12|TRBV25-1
ASSETSEYHEQF
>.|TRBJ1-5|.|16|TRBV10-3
AISEGSGVREGNQPQH
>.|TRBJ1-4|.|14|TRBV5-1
ASSKEAGRLNEKLF
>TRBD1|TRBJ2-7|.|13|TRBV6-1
ASSELRGPRDEQY
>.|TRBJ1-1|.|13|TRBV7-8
ASSLASGFDTEAF